The 18 T cell receptor beta chains reported below all come from one sample, sequenced in a study of shared clonotypes between healthy human individuals. Data came from immunoSEQ multiplex PCR; TCRdb stores just in-frame clones and leaves some out. This sample carries about 1.5 million clones, approximately 97% of them seen once, and the ten largest clones take 1.2%. Sequencing was performed on naive CD4+ T cells sorted from blood. The subset is: CD45RA+ positively selected. Receptors were obtained from a man aged 25 to 45 in good health.

This rearrangement joins TRBV7-9 to TRBJ1-4; TRBD1 might be the D (6 bases). The CDR3 extends over 15 amino acids. Per germline, CDR1 SEHNR and CDR2 FQNEAQ (reference sequence). Trimming pared 5 bases from V and 7 bases from J, leaving 17 bases between. CDR3: CASSTHRVGSEKLFF. In DNA, the CDR3 is TGTGCCAGCAGCACCCACAGGGTCGGGAGTGAAAAACTGTTTTTT.

Concerning this clone itself: One end of the junction varies from germline; a read error may be responsible. The sample carries other DNA sequences with the same CDR3. The chain has TRBV9 and TRBJ2-1; no clear D. Per germline, CDR1 SGDLS and CDR2 YYNGEE. CDR3 size: 14 residues. The DNA for the CDR3 is TGTGCCAGCAGCGTTGCGAGCTCCTACAATGAACAGTTCTTC. This codes for CASSVASSYNEQFF.

Points on this clone: Other nucleotide sequences from this sample produce the same CDR3. J is TRBJ2-7 and V is TRBV19; a weak D match, TRBD2 (5 bases). V was pared by 3 bases and J by 1 base, with 7 bases between. The CDR3 is 13 amino acids. Per the germline V gene, CDR1 is LNHDA and CDR2 is SQIVND (reference sequence). This chain's CDR3 is CASSIRDSYEQYF. The CDR3 nucleotides are TGTGCCAGTAGTATCCGGGATTCCTACGAGCAGTACTTC.

This rearrangement joins TRBV29-1 to TRBJ1-4, with TRBD1 as a possible D gene (6 bases). Germline-derived CDR1 and CDR2 are SQVTM and ANQGSEA. The V gene lost 4 bases and the J gene lost 0 bases, with 9 bases spanning the gap. The CDR3 extends over 14 amino acids. The CDR3 sequence is CSVGQGTTNEKLFF. In nucleotides, the CDR3 is TGCAGCGTTGGGCAGGGGACAACTAATGAAAAACTGTTTTTT.

The rearrangement joins TRBV4-3 to TRBJ1-2, with unresolved D. Germline values: CDR1 LGHNA, CDR2 YSLEER. The CDR3 contains 14 residues. Trimming took 0 bases from V and 4 from J, leaving 9 bases between them. This CDR3 reads CASSQEGRVYGYTF. The CDR3, as DNA: TGCGCCAGCAGCCAAGAGGGGAGGGTCTATGGCTACACCTTC.

The genes are TRBV30 and TRBJ1-5; D call uncertain. Trimming removed 4 bases at V and 4 bases at J, with 17 bases between. The CDR3 extends over 15 amino acids. The germline V gene has CDR1 GTSNPN and CDR2 SVGIG (reference sequence). CDR3 bases: TGTGCCTGGACCCGGCCGGGCCAAAGAAATCAGCCCCAGCATTTT. It yields the protein CAWTRPGQRNQPQHF.

The rearrangement links TRBV6-5 to TRBJ2-2, with D possibly TRBD1 on 5 matching bases. The CDR3 extends over 15 amino acids. Trimming took off 0 bases at V and 3 bases at J, with 8 bases between the two ends. Germline V lookup: CDR1 MNHEY, CDR2 SVGAGI. This CDR3 is CASSYSGAYTGELFF. In nucleotides, the CDR3 is TGTGCCAGCAGTTACTCAGGGGCCTACACCGGGGAGCTGTTTTTT.

The chain is built from TRBV9 and TRBJ1-1; possible D gene TRBD1, 6 bases. There are 12 residues in the CDR3. Germline CDR1 is SGDLS and CDR2 is YYNGEE. Trimming took 4 bases from V and 8 from J, leaving 12 bases between them. This CDR3 reads CASSRSGTEAFF. The CDR3 DNA is TGTGCCAGCAGCCGGTCCGGGACAGAAGCTTTCTTT.

J is TRBJ2-7 and V is TRBV7-2, with D perhaps being TRBD1 or TRBD2 (7 bases each). Germline V gives CDR1 SGHTA, CDR2 FQGNSA. The CDR3 is 16 residues long. V was cut by 7 bases and J by 5 bases, with 24 bases left in between. CDR3 residues: CASTKGFRGGGDEQYF. The DNA of the CDR3 is TGTGCCAGCACCAAAGGTTTCAGGGGGGGAGGGGACGAGCAGTACTTC. Filled out from reference TRBV7-2 and TRBJ2-7, the complete variable domain reads GAGVSQSPSNKVTEKGKDVELRCDPISGHTALYWYRQSLGQGLEFLIYFQGNSAPDKSGLPSDRFSAERTGGSVSTLTIQRTQQEDSAVYLCASTKGFRGGGDEQYFGPGTRLTVT.

The chain joins TRBV28 to TRBJ2-3; D might be TRBD2 (6 bases). This CDR3 is built from 15 residues. Trimming pared 7 bases from V and 1 base from J, leaving 15 bases between. The germline gives CDR1 MDHEN, CDR2 SYDVKM. The CDR3: CASTPRDSGTDTQYF. The CDR3 DNA follows: TGTGCCAGCACCCCTCGGGACTCCGGCACAGATACGCAGTATTTT.

V and J are TRBV5-1 and TRBJ2-7, with 7 bases lining up with TRBD2. Germline CDR1 is SGHRS and CDR2 is YFSETQ. The J segment lost 3 bases and the V segment lost 4 bases, leaving 19 bases of the junction unmatched. The CDR3 has 18 residues. CDR3 DNA: TGCGCCAGCAGCCTCCGGGGGGATTTAGCGAAGGTCGTCTACGAGCAGTACTTC. Its translation is CASSLRGDLAKVVYEQYF.

This chain uses TRBV28 with TRBJ1-5; the match to TRBD1 covers 7 bases. The CDR3 extends over 17 amino acids. Germline assignment: CDR1 MDHEN and CDR2 SYDVKM. The V and J ends lost 5 bases and 4 bases, in that order; junction bases with no gene match: 14. CDR3 sequence (DNA): TGTGCCAGCAGTCCCAGACAGGGCGCGGGGATAAATCAGCCCCAGCATTTT. It codes for CASSPRQGAGINQPQHF.

V gene TRBV19 combines with J gene TRBJ2-3, with 14 bases identical to TRBD2. The CDR3 contains 15 residues. CDR1 and CDR2 from the germline V gene are LNHDA and SQIVND (reference sequence). Unmatched junction bases numbered 8, after V lost 6 bases and J lost 9 bases. The CDR3 coding sequence is TGTGCCAGTAGGACGGGACTAGCGGGAGCGGGAACGCAGTATTTT. Encoded protein: CASRTGLAGAGTQYF.

This clone was detected only once. The DNA for the CDR3 is TGCAGCGTCCACGGACATTACACAGATACGCAGTATTTT. Its translation is CSVHGHYTDTQYF. The chain joins TRBV29-1 to TRBJ2-3, with a weak D call TRBD1 (5 bases). Trimming left V 6 bases short and J 2 bases short, with 12 bases between. Germline lookup yields CDR1 SQVTM and CDR2 ANQGSEA. CDR3 size: 13 residues.

The chain joins TRBV21-1 to TRBJ1-1; the D call in the table, TRBD1, was not verified against the DNA. TRBV21-1 is classified as a pseudogene. The CDR3 is made up of 15 amino acids. CDR3 loop: CASSREPGQYHEAFF. In DNA form, the CDR3 reads TGTGCCAGCAGCAGAGAACCGGGACAGTACCATGAAGCTTTCTTT.

The genes are TRBV19 and TRBJ1-5; 9 bases are shared with TRBD1. After removal of 10 bases from V and 6 bases from J, the junction contained 19 bases not matched to a gene. The CDR3 sequence is 17 residues long. The V gene's germline CDR1 is LNHDA and CDR2 SQIVND (reference sequence). CDR3 amino acids: CATDDPGGTGYVQPQHF. CDR3 nucleotides: TGTGCCACCGACGACCCGGGGGGGACAGGGTACGTTCAGCCCCAGCATTTT.

The J gene is TRBJ2-2, the V gene TRBV25-1, with D unclear. V was clipped by 4 bases and J by 1 base, with 10 bases between them. Per the germline V gene, CDR1 is MGHDK and CDR2 is SYGVNS. This CDR3 contains 15 residues. CDR3 in amino acids: CASSGWGLNTGELFF. CDR3 in DNA: TGTGCCAGCAGTGGTTGGGGATTGAACACCGGGGAGCTGTTTTTT.

This clone is a singleton in its sample. The chain joins TRBV19 to TRBJ1-1; the D is unclear. V was cut by 7 bases and J by 4 bases, with 16 bases left in between. This CDR3 comprises 14 residues. Germline-derived CDR1 and CDR2 are LNHDA and SQIVND (reference sequence). The CDR3 DNA is TGTGCCAGTACCCCCGGGAGGGAGGGCACTGAAGCTTTCTTT. This sequence encodes CASTPGREGTEAFF. Supplemented by reference TRBV19 and TRBJ1-1, the full variable domain reads DGGITQSPKYLFRKEGQNVTLSCEQNLNHDAMYWYRQDPGQGLRLIYYSQIVNDFQKGDIAEGYSVSREKKESFPLTVTSAQKNPTAFYLCASTPGREGTEAFFGQGTRLTVV.